The next 10 T cell receptor beta chains were all read from a single sample in a study of blood T cells in healthy people across ages. A second PCR, run for roughly 7 to 12 cycles, used a sample-barcoded 5' primer plus a J-beta primer mix. TCRdb ran MiXCR on the 5' RACE reads and lists one entry per CDR3 protein. This sample has about 1.6 million distinct CDR3 sequences, with roughly 32% found just once. The specimen was blood. These receptors came from a woman aged 25 to 45 in good health.

This clonotype has just a few counts. CDR3 in DNA: TGTGCCAGCAGTTACGGGGCGGGGGGGGTCCGAGAGACCCAGTACTTC. Amino acid sequence: CASSYGAGGVRETQYF. The chain links TRBV6-6 to TRBJ2-5; the match to TRBD2 covers 9 bases. Per the germline V gene, CDR1 is MNHNY and CDR2 is SVGAGI (reference sequence). This CDR3 region has 16 residues. J was trimmed by 4 bases and V by 2 bases; bases with no gene match: 8.

This clonotype was found once. The CDR3 sequence: CSARDSRSSVESQFF. CDR3 nucleotides: TGCAGTGCTAGAGATAGCAGGAGTTCGGTGGAATCGCAGTTCTTC. This chain connects TRBV20-1 to TRBJ2-1; D not certain. Germline CDR1 reads DFQATT; CDR2 reads SNEGSKA (reference sequence). The CDR3 consists of 15 residues. Trimming took off 0 bases at V and 12 bases at J, with 21 bases between the two ends.

As for this clonotype: The junction does not match germline at one end; this may be a read error. This chain uses TRBV2 with TRBJ2-3, with TRBD2 matching over 9 bases. The CDR3 loop spans 17 amino acids. Per the germline V gene, CDR1 is SNHLY and CDR2 is FYNNEI. The CDR3 protein is CASSGPGLAKGTDTRYF. As DNA, the CDR3 is TGTGCCAGCAGTGGACCGGGACTAGCAAAAGGCACAGATACGCGGTATTTT.

V usage is TRBV5-5 and J usage is TRBJ2-5; 8 nucleotides align to TRBD1. The CDR3 contains 16 residues. Trimming removed 2 bases from V and 4 bases from J; junction bases left unmatched: 10. The germline V gene has CDR1 SGHKS and CDR2 YYEKEE (reference sequence). CDR3 amino acids: CASSLPTGAKGETQYF. CDR3 DNA sequence: TGTGCCAGCAGCTTACCGACAGGGGCGAAGGGAGAGACCCAGTACTTC.

This clonotype was detected a few times. This chain links TRBV5-6 with TRBJ2-5; the D call may be TRBD1 or TRBD2 (6 bases each). Looked up from germline, CDR1 is SGHDT and CDR2 is YYEEEE. The CDR3 consists of 14 residues. Trimming took off 4 bases at V and 4 bases at J, with 14 bases between the two ends. CDR3 protein: CASSPGARGETQYF. For the CDR3, the DNA is TGTGCCAGCAGCCCGGGGGCCAGGGGAGAGACCCAGTACTTC.

This clonotype was observed many times. DNA for the CDR3: TGTGCCAGCAGCAATCGGCTAGCGGGGGGTACAAACGGGCAGTACTTC. It codes for CASSNRLAGGTNGQYF. The V and J genes are TRBV4-2 and TRBJ2-7; 11 bases line up with TRBD2. The germline V gene encodes CDR1 LGHNA and CDR2 YNFKEQ. After removal of 5 bases from V and 9 bases from J, the junction contained 15 bases not matched to a gene. There are 16 residues in the CDR3.

V is TRBV20-1 and J is TRBJ2-3, with D perhaps matching TRBD2 (7 bases). CDR1 is DFQATT, CDR2 SNEGSKA, per germline (reference sequence). There are 15 residues in the CDR3. V gave up 0 bases and J gave up 4 bases, with 14 bases separating them. The CDR3 spells CSARDYGGRADTQYF. CDR3 sequence (DNA): TGCAGTGCTAGAGATTACGGGGGGCGGGCAGATACGCAGTATTTT.

V usage is TRBV5-1 and J usage is TRBJ1-4, with unresolved D. Per the germline V gene, CDR1 is SGHRS and CDR2 is YFSETQ. The CDR3 contains 15 residues. Trimming removed 4 bases from V and 0 bases from J, with 10 bases in between. This chain's CDR3 is CASSAEPATNEKLFF. CDR3 bases: TGCGCCAGCAGCGCCGAGCCGGCAACTAATGAAAAACTGTTTTTT.

CDR3 coding DNA: TGTGCCAGCAGAGCGACAGGGGGCCTAAGCGGGAGGGCCGAGACCCAGTACTTC. This gives the protein CASRATGGLSGRAETQYF. The chain combines TRBV6-1 with TRBJ2-5; tentatively, D is TRBD1 or TRBD2 (10 bases each). Germline V gene lookup returns CDR1 MNHNS and CDR2 SASEGT. V lost 6 bases to trimming and J lost 5 bases, with 28 bases between them. CDR3 length: 18 amino acids.

This clonotype was found many times. The chain recombines TRBV6-5 with TRBJ1-2, with D maybe TRBD1 (5 bases). Trimming removed 4 bases at V and 8 bases at J, with 14 bases between. Germline V lookup: CDR1 MNHEY, CDR2 SVGAGI. The CDR3 covers 13 residues. For the CDR3, the DNA is TGTGCCAGCAGTTCCGATACAGGTCGGGGCTACACCTTC. It is translated as CASSSDTGRGYTF.